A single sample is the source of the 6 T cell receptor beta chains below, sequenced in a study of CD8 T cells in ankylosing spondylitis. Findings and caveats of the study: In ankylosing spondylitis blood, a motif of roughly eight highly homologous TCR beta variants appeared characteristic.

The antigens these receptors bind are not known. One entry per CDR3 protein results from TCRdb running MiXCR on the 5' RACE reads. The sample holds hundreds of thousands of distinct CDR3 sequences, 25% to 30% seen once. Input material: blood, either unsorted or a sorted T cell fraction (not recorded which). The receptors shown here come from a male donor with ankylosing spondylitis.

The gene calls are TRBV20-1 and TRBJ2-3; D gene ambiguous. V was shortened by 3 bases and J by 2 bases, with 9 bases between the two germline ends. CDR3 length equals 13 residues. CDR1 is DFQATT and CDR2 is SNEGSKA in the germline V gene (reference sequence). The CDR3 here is CSASGYDTDTQYF. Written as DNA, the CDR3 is TGCAGTGCTAGCGGGTACGACACAGATACGCAGTATTTT.

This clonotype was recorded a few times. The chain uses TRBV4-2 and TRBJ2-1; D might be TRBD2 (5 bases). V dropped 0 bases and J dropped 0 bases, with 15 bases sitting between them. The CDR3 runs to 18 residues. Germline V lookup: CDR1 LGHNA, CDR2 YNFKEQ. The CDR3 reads CASSQDVQRSYSYNEQFF. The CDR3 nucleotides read TGTGCCAGCAGCCAAGATGTACAGCGGAGCTACTCCTACAATGAGCAGTTCTTC.

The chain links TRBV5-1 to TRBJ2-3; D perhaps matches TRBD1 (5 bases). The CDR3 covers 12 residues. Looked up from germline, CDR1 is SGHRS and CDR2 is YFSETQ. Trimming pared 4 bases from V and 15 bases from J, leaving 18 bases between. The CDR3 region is CASSQTDLGVYF. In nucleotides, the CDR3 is TGCGCCAGCAGCCAGACAGACCTTGGGGTTTATTTT. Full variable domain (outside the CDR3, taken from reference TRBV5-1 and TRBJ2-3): KAGVTQTPRYLIKTRGQQVTLSCSPISGHRSVSWYQQTPGQGLQFLFEYFSETQRNKGNFPGRFSGRQFSNSRSEMNVSTLELGDSALYLCASSQTDLGVYFGPGTRLTVL.

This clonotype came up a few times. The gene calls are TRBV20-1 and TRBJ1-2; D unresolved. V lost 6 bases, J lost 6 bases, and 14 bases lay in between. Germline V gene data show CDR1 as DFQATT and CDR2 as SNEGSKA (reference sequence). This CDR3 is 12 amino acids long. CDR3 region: CSATSGLNGYTF. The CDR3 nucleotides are TGCAGTGCAACTTCAGGTTTGAATGGCTACACCTTC.

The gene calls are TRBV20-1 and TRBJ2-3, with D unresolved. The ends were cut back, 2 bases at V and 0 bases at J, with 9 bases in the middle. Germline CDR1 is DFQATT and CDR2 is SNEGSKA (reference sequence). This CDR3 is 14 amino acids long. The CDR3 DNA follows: TGCAGTGCTAGAACCCTAACTAGCACAGATACGCAGTATTTT. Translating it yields CSARTLTSTDTQYF.

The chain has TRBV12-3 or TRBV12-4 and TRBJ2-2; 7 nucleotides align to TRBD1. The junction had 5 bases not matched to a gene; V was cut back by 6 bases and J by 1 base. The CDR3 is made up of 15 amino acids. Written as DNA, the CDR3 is TGTGCCAGCAGCCCAAGACAGGGGAACACCGGGGAGCTGTTTTTT. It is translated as CASSPRQGNTGELFF.